What follows are 10 T cell receptor beta chains derived from one specimen sequenced in a study of identical twins. MiXCR, run by TCRdb on the 5' RACE reads, gives a single entry per CDR3 protein. The table shows 600,000 to 800,000 distinct CDR3 sequences, with about 20% occurring only once. In addition, the sample was reused for a study of T cells expressing NK-cell markers.

The sequencing sample was made of PBMCs. The receptors were sampled from a young woman in good health.

This clonotype was found a few times. The CDR3 loop is CSAREGYIYNEQFF. CDR3 coding DNA: TGCAGTGCTAGAGAGGGTTATATCTACAATGAGCAGTTCTTC. The V gene is TRBV20-1, the J gene TRBJ2-1; D ambiguous. Trimming took off 0 bases at V and 3 bases at J, with 9 bases between the two ends. The CDR3 spans 14 residues. In germline, CDR1 is DFQATT, CDR2 SNEGSKA (reference sequence).

This sequence joins TRBV19 and TRBJ2-2; 9 positions match TRBD2. Germline CDR1 LNHDA, CDR2 SQIVND (reference sequence). J lost 1 base, V lost 6 bases, and 3 bases had no gene match. The CDR3 spans 15 residues. In DNA, the CDR3 is TGTGCCAGTAGGACACTAGCGGGGAACACCGGGGAGCTGTTTTTT. This sequence encodes CASRTLAGNTGELFF. Combining the CDR3 with reference TRBV19 and TRBJ2-2 gives the whole variable domain DGGITQSPKYLFRKEGQNVTLSCEQNLNHDAMYWYRQDPGQGLRLIYYSQIVNDFQKGDIAEGYSVSREKKESFPLTVTSAQKNPTAFYLCASRTLAGNTGELFFGEGSRLTVL.

In this sample, this clonotype turned up a few times. The genes are TRBV20-1 and TRBJ2-3; 13 bases fit TRBD2. Per the germline V gene, CDR1 is DFQATT and CDR2 is SNEGSKA (reference sequence). This CDR3 region has 19 residues. V dropped 1 base and J dropped 2; count of bases not matched to a gene: 12. The CDR3 DNA sequence: TGCAGTGCTAGAGGGACTAGCGGGGGACCTAGAACAACCACAGATACGCAGTATTTT. Translating it yields CSARGTSGGPRTTTDTQYF.

The genes are TRBV19 and TRBJ1-2; D is undetermined. The CDR3 loop spans 11 amino acids. The V end was cut by 10 bases, the J end by 0 bases, with 6 bases between. Per germline, CDR1 LNHDA and CDR2 SQIVND (reference sequence). Written as DNA, the CDR3 is TGTGCCACGAGAACTAACTATGGCTACACCTTC. It encodes CATRTNYGYTF.

This clonotype was counted many times. This chain connects TRBV20-1 to TRBJ2-1, with D possibly TRBD2 on 6 matching bases. The CDR3 spans 14 residues. In germline, CDR1 is DFQATT, CDR2 SNEGSKA (reference sequence). V lost 3 bases, J lost 1 base, and 10 bases lay in between. CDR3 coding DNA: TGCAGTGCTAGCGGGAGTGGGTCCTACAATGAGCAGTTCTTC. Translation gives CSASGSGSYNEQFF.

V usage is TRBV20-1 and J usage is TRBJ2-5; 7 bases are shared with TRBD2. Germline V gives CDR1 DFQATT, CDR2 SNEGSKA (reference sequence). The CDR3 contains 13 residues. After removal of 0 bases from V and 5 bases from J, the junction contained 3 bases not matched to a gene. The CDR3 region has the DNA TGCAGTGCTAGAGATTTGGGGGGGGAGACCCAGTACTTC. Translating gives CSARDLGGETQYF.

This clonotype was counted between two and nine times. The chain combines TRBV10-3 with TRBJ2-2; TRBD1 is a possible D gene (6 bases). The germline gives CDR1 ENHRY, CDR2 SYGVKD. The V end was cut by 5 bases, the J end by 3 bases, with 19 bases between. CDR3 size: 17 residues. DNA for the CDR3: TGTGCCATCAGTTTTCCCCCAGGGGTTCTGGACACCGGGGAGCTGTTTTTT. This sequence encodes CAISFPPGVLDTGELFF.

About this clonotype itself: At one end the junction does not follow the germline gene, possibly because of a read error. The rearrangement uses TRBV7-8 and TRBJ2-2; no reliable D call. CDR1 SGHVS and CDR2 FQNEAQ come from the germline V gene. This CDR3 has 14 amino acids. This chain's CDR3 is CASSLLVATVELFF. Here the CDR3 DNA reads TGTGCCAGCAGCTTATTGGTGGCAACCGTGGAGCTGTTTTTT.

This clonotype showed up just a few times. The chain links TRBV12-3 or TRBV12-4 to TRBJ1-2; TRBD1 matches at 8 bases. The CDR3 has 16 amino acids. With V trimmed by 3 bases and J by 6 bases, 12 bases remained unmatched. CDR3 amino acids: CASSLGGDRSVNGYTF. CDR3 nucleotide sequence: TGTGCCAGCAGTTTGGGTGGGGACAGGTCGGTCAATGGCTACACCTTC.

V is TRBV20-1 and J is TRBJ1-1; TRBD1 matches 7 bases. Germline V gene sequence: CDR1 DFQATT, CDR2 SNEGSKA (reference sequence). V lost 6 bases and J lost 9; bases outside the gene matches: 10. The CDR3 covers 12 residues. The CDR3 spells CSARATGAQAFF. CDR3 bases: TGCAGTGCGAGGGCAACAGGGGCGCAAGCTTTCTTT.